These T cell receptor beta chains were read from a single sample in a study of Ad26.COV2.S vaccination and SARS-CoV-2 variants. Only in-frame clones appear in the TCRdb table, and some are missing; sequencing was by immunoSEQ multiplex PCR. The sample records around 450,000 clones, roughly 88% being singletons. The specimen was peripheral blood, collected in a trial of Ad26.COV2.S vaccine versus placebo. The receptors here all came from a person aged 18-60 years who received the Ad26.COV2.S COVID-19 vaccine or a placebo. Both conserved end residues are part of each CDR3. The D gene is left open where the match is weak. Only part of the rows carry a size: once, few, many, or a class if the clone is expanded.

V: TRBV13; size: NA; J: TRBJ2-1; D: NA; DNA: TGTGCCAGCAGCTTAGACAGGGTAGGTCCCCAGTTCTTC; CDR3: CASSLDRVGPQFF
V: TRBV4-2; size: NA; J: TRBJ2-2; D: NA; DNA: TGTGCCAGCAGCCAGTACAAGGGGAGTAGTAATGGCGGGGAGCTGTTTTTT; CDR3: CASSQYKGSSNGGELFF
V: TRBV12-3/TRBV12-4; size: NA; J: TRBJ2-5; D: TRBD1; DNA: TGTGCCAGCAGAAGGGACAGGGGAGAGACCCAGTACTTC; CDR3: CASRRDRGETQYF
V: TRBV19; size: NA; J: TRBJ1-1; D: NA; DNA: TGTGCCAGTAGGGGCCGCGCCATCTTGAACACTGAAGCTTTCTTT; CDR3: CASRGRAILNTEAFF
V: TRBV29-1; size: NA; J: TRBJ1-2; D: NA; DNA: TGCAGCGTTGAAAGGGGATATGGCTACACCTTC; CDR3: CSVERGYGYTF
V: TRBV5-6; size: NA; J: TRBJ2-6; D: TRBD1; DNA: TGTGCCAGCACCCCGGGACAGCGTGGCTCTGGGGCCAACGTCCTGACTTTC; CDR3: CASTPGQRGSGANVLTF
V: TRBV7-9; size: NA; J: TRBJ1-6; D: NA; DNA: TGTGCCAGCAGCCCGGGCCAGTATAATTCACCCCTCCACTTT; CDR3: CASSPGQYNSPLHF
V: TRBV7-9; size: NA; J: TRBJ2-2; D: TRBD2; DNA: TGTGCCAGCAGCTACCTTAGCGGGAGGGCGTCCGGGGAGCTGTTTTTT; CDR3: CASSYLSGRASGELFF
V: TRBV27; size: NA; J: TRBJ2-1; D: TRBD2; DNA: TGTGCCAGCAGTATCACGCGGGAGCGGGACAATGAGCAGTTCTTC; CDR3: CASSITRERDNEQFF
V: TRBV6-5; size: NA; J: TRBJ2-7; D: NA; DNA: TGTGCCAGCAGTCTGGGACGAGGCTACGAGCAGTACTTC; CDR3: CASSLGRGYEQYF
V: TRBV19; size: NA; J: TRBJ2-1; D: TRBD2; DNA: TGTGCCAGTAGTCCGAGGACTAGCGGGAGAGATGAGCAGTTCTTC; CDR3: CASSPRTSGRDEQFF
V: TRBV19; size: NA; J: TRBJ1-5; D: NA; DNA: TGTGCCAGTAGTAGCTCCCCGTCGGGAGGGTCCCAGCATTTT; CDR3: CASSSSPSGGSQHF
V: TRBV3-1/TRBV3-2; size: NA; J: TRBJ2-7; D: TRBD2; DNA: TGTGCCAGCAGCCAAGTTAGGACTAGCGAGCAGTACTTC; CDR3: CASSQVRTSEQYF
V: TRBV13; size: NA; J: TRBJ1-1; D: TRBD1; DNA: TGTGCCAGCAGCTTCGGACAGGGGTACGGGATGAACACTGAAGCTTTCTTT; CDR3: CASSFGQGYGMNTEAFF
V: TRBV3-1/TRBV3-2; size: NA; J: TRBJ2-7; D: NA; DNA: TGTGCCAGCAGCCAAGTCGATCTAGCCGCCTCCCACGAGCAGTACTTC; CDR3: CASSQVDLAASHEQYF
V: TRBV19; size: once; J: TRBJ1-3; D: NA; DNA: TGTGCCAGTAGTGGCGGACGGCTCGGAAACACCATATATTTT; CDR3: CASSGGRLGNTIYF
V: TRBV11-2; size: NA; J: TRBJ2-3; D: NA; DNA: TGTGCCAGCGACTCTTACGTTCAAGATACGCAGTATTTT; CDR3: CASDSYVQDTQYF
V: TRBV2; size: NA; J: TRBJ2-7; D: NA; DNA: TGTGCCAGCATTTCAGGGAACCTGTACGAGCAGTACTTC; CDR3: CASISGNLYEQYF
V: TRBV18; size: once; J: TRBJ2-7; D: TRBD2; DNA: TGTGCCAGCTCACCTACCGGGACTAGTTCAACCTACGAGCAGTACTTC; CDR3: CASSPTGTSSTYEQYF
V: TRBV7-3; size: NA; J: TRBJ2-1; D: NA; DNA: TGTGCCAGCAGCTTAAGGGGTGGTGAGCAGTTCTTC; CDR3: CASSLRGGEQFF
V: TRBV5-8; size: NA; J: TRBJ2-7; D: TRBD1; DNA: TGTGCCAGCAGCTTAGGTGCGGGACAGGGTAACGAGCAGTACTTC; CDR3: CASSLGAGQGNEQYF
V: TRBV18; size: NA; J: TRBJ2-1; D: NA; DNA: TGTGCCAGCTCACCCGTCTACAATGAGCAGTTCTTC; CDR3: CASSPVYNEQFF
V: TRBV28; size: NA; J: TRBJ2-7; D: TRBD1; DNA: TGTGCCAGCAGTTTTGGGACAGGGGGCCAAGAGCAGTACTTC; CDR3: CASSFGTGGQEQYF
V: TRBV6-4; size: NA; J: TRBJ1-3; D: NA; DNA: TGTGCCAGCAGTCTAACAGGCCTGGGCACCATATATTTT; CDR3: CASSLTGLGTIYF
V: TRBV28; size: NA; J: TRBJ2-1; D: NA; DNA: TGTGCCAGCAGCCCGACAGTGCTACCGCCCAATGAGCAGTTCTTC; CDR3: CASSPTVLPPNEQFF
V: TRBV27; size: NA; J: TRBJ2-7; D: NA; DNA: TGTGCCAGCAGAAACCCGCGGTCCTACGAGCAGTACTTC; CDR3: CASRNPRSYEQYF
V: TRBV3-1/TRBV3-2; size: NA; J: TRBJ2-5; D: NA; DNA: TGTGCCAGCAGCCAAGATAGCCAGCCAACACCCGTACAAGAGACCCAGTACTTC; CDR3: CASSQDSQPTPVQETQYF
V: TRBV6-2/TRBV6-3; size: NA; J: TRBJ1-5; D: NA; DNA: TGTGCCAGCAGTTACGACGTGAGGCAGGGTGGTCAGCCCCAGCATTTT; CDR3: CASSYDVRQGGQPQHF
V: TRBV27; size: NA; J: TRBJ2-5; D: TRBD1; DNA: TGTGCCAGCAGCCAGGGGGTGGGAGAGACCCAGTACTTC; CDR3: CASSQGVGETQYF
V: TRBV6-4; size: NA; J: TRBJ2-1; D: TRBD2; DNA: TGTGCCAGCAGTGACTCTGGGACTAGCGGGATCAATGAGCAGTTCTTC; CDR3: CASSDSGTSGINEQFF
V: TRBV9; size: NA; J: TRBJ1-4; D: NA; DNA: TGTGCCAGCAGCGTAGCTGTGGGGAGAGGCGAAAAACTGTTTTTT; CDR3: CASSVAVGRGEKLFF
V: TRBV29-1; size: NA; J: TRBJ2-1; D: TRBD1; DNA: TGCAGCGTTGAGGGGACAGGGGTGTTGAATGAGCAGTTCTTC; CDR3: CSVEGTGVLNEQFF
V: TRBV7-9; size: NA; J: TRBJ1-1; D: NA; DNA: TGTGCCAGCAGCCAACGGGGACGGCGAAACGATGAAGCTTTCTTT; CDR3: CASSQRGRRNDEAFF
V: TRBV18; size: NA; J: TRBJ2-1; D: TRBD2; DNA: TGTGCCAGCTCACCAGGACTAGCGGGAGATGAGCAGTTCTTC; CDR3: CASSPGLAGDEQFF
V: TRBV7-8; size: NA; J: TRBJ1-5; D: NA; DNA: TGTGCCAGCACCCCCGGGTCAGACCATAGCAATCAGCCCCAGCATTTT; CDR3: CASTPGSDHSNQPQHF
V: TRBV2; size: NA; J: TRBJ2-2; D: TRBD2; DNA: TGTGCCAGCAGTGAAGTGCCCCCAACCAGCGGGAGTCGGTTTGCCGGGGAGCTGTTTTTT; CDR3: CASSEVPPTSGSRFAGELFF
V: TRBV6-2/TRBV6-3; size: NA; J: TRBJ1-5; D: NA; DNA: TGTGCCAGCAGTCGTTCAGTGGATCAGCCCCAGCATTTT; CDR3: CASSRSVDQPQHF
V: TRBV9; size: once; J: TRBJ2-1; D: TRBD2; DNA: TGTGCCAGCAGCGTTTGGACTAGCGGGAGCTACAATGAGCAGTTCTTC; CDR3: CASSVWTSGSYNEQFF
V: TRBV9; size: NA; J: TRBJ2-5; D: TRBD2; DNA: TGTGCCAGCAGCGTAGGACTAGCGGGAGGAATACAAGAGACCCAGTACTTC; CDR3: CASSVGLAGGIQETQYF
V: TRBV7-9; size: NA; J: TRBJ2-5; D: NA; DNA: TGTGCCAGCAGCACCAGGACCACGGAGACCCAGTACTTC; CDR3: CASSTRTTETQYF
V: TRBV13; size: few; J: TRBJ1-1; D: TRBD1; DNA: TGTGCCAGCAGCCTCCTGACAGGGGATACGGTTGACACTGAAGCTTTCTTT; CDR3: CASSLLTGDTVDTEAFF
V: TRBV12-3/TRBV12-4; size: NA; J: TRBJ1-3; D: NA; DNA: TGTGCCAGCAGTTTATTCAGTGGAAACACCATATATTTT; CDR3: CASSLFSGNTIYF
V: TRBV28; size: NA; J: TRBJ2-2; D: NA; DNA: TGTGCCAGCTTACAACAGGGCCCTAACACCGGGGAGCTGTTTTTT; CDR3: CASLQQGPNTGELFF
V: TRBV7-2; size: once; J: TRBJ2-3; D: NA; DNA: TGTGCCAGCAGCTTTGGGGGAAAGAACACAGATACGCAGTATTTT; CDR3: CASSFGGKNTDTQYF
V: TRBV9; size: NA; J: TRBJ2-1; D: NA; DNA: TGTGCCAGCAGCGTAGGTAGCCTAGGGAGGAATGAGCAGTTCTTC; CDR3: CASSVGSLGRNEQFF
V: TRBV30; size: NA; J: TRBJ2-1; D: TRBD2; DNA: TGTGCCTGGAGTGTAGGGTTGACGGGAGGCAACAATGAGCAGTTCTTC; CDR3: CAWSVGLTGGNNEQFF
V: TRBV7-9; size: NA; J: TRBJ2-7; D: TRBD1; DNA: TGTGCCAGCAGCCCGACAGGGGAGCACGAGCAGTACTTC; CDR3: CASSPTGEHEQYF
V: TRBV5-6; size: NA; J: TRBJ2-2; D: TRBD1; DNA: TGTGCCAGCAGCCATCCCCGGGACAGGGTTTCCGGGGAGCTGTTTTTT; CDR3: CASSHPRDRVSGELFF
V: TRBV4-1; size: few; J: TRBJ1-5; D: NA; DNA: TGCGCCAGCAGCCAAGTTCTCAATCAGCCCCAGCATTTT; CDR3: CASSQVLNQPQHF
V: TRBV19; size: NA; J: TRBJ2-7; D: NA; DNA: TGTGCCAGTAGTATTTTGAGAGGGGAATACTACGAGCAGTACTTC; CDR3: CASSILRGEYYEQYF
V: TRBV2; size: NA; J: TRBJ2-5; D: TRBD2; DNA: TGTGCCAGCGAGCCGACTAGCGGTGGAGAGACCCAGTACTTC; CDR3: CASEPTSGGETQYF
V: TRBV28; size: NA; J: TRBJ2-3; D: TRBD1; DNA: TGTGCCAGCAGTCCCCGCGGACAGGGAAACACAGATACGCAGTATTTT; CDR3: CASSPRGQGNTDTQYF